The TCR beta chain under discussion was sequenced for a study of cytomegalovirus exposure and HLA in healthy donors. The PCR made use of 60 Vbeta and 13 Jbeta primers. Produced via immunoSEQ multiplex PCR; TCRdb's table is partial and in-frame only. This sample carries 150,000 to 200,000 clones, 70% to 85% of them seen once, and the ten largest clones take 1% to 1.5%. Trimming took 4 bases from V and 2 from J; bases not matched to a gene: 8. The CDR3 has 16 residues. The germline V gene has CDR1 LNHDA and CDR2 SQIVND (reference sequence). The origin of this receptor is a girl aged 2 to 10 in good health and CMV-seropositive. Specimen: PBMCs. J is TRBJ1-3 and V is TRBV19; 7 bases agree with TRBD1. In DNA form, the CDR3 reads TGTGCCAGTAGTAATCCGGGACAGCGGCCTGGAAACACCATATATTTT. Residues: CASSNPGQRPGNTIYF.